This T cell receptor (beta chain) was profiled in a study of tumor and adjacent non-tumor tissue in lung cancer. Study in general: On average, productive TCRbeta reads reached some 4.4 million per sample.

No cell sorting was done before RNA was extracted from the tissue. Three rounds of nested PCR, following a modified ARM-PCR protocol, produced the TCRbeta library. TCRdb reanalysed the multiplex PCR reads using MiXCR and keeps one entry per CDR3 protein. The sample carries roughly 200,000 distinct CDR3 sequences, around 70% recorded once. As for this clonotype: A read error is possible here, since a much larger clone lies one base away.

Unmatched junction bases numbered 8, after V lost 7 bases and J lost 2 bases. CDR3 length: 14 amino acids. Germline CDR1 DFQATT, CDR2 SNEGSKA (reference sequence). The V call is TRBV20-1, the J call TRBJ1-5, with TRBD1 matching over 7 bases. The clonotype comes from a man between 60 and 75 years old with non-small cell lung cancer. The sequencing sample was made of lung tumor tissue. This CDR3 is CSVSKGQGNQPQHF. The CDR3 DNA is TGCAGTGTTAGTAAAGGACAGGGCAATCAGCCCCAGCATTTT.